A few counts support the clone carrying this TCR beta chain. This record belongs to a study of blood T cell repertoires in COVID-19. Study as a whole: Sites in the United States, Italy and Spain provided acute and convalescent COVID-19 samples. T cells, B-cell-depleted T cells, or PBMCs supplied cDNA or gDNA.

Under the authors' procedure: The authors estimated nucleated cell counts from reference gene primer amplification. Here immunoSEQ multiplex PCR was the method, and the copy in TCRdb shows in-frame clones only, minus some. V and J calls and clone size are as listed in that table; D and trimming were resolved from the DNA. Of more than 95,000 clones listed, about 79% are singletons. From germline, CDR1 is MDHEN and CDR2 SYDVKM. Trimming took 6 bases from V and 0 from J, leaving 11 bases between them. This CDR3 region has 15 residues. Specimen: peripheral blood. J is TRBJ1-4 and V is TRBV28; D possibly corresponds to TRBD1 (5 bases). The TCR comes from a man in his forties or fifties with active or convalescent COVID-19. The CDR3 sequence is CASSDSRATNEKLFF. DNA for the CDR3: TGTGCCAGCAGCGATTCCAGGGCAACTAATGAAAAACTGTTTTTT.